This T cell receptor beta chain was documented in a study of T cells in localized non-small cell lung cancer. Study-wide results and caveats: Appearances in adjacent lung were noted for a median 57 of the top 100 tumor clones. Uninvolved adjacent lung had higher T cell clonality than tumor and all other tissues.

In regard to this clone: Its cognate antigen is unknown.

The method was immunoSEQ multiplex PCR; TCRdb's version includes in-frame clones alone and lacks a portion of them. The sample holds some 130,000 clones, roughly 90% seen once. This receptor was identified in a female donor over 55 with stage I lung adenocarcinoma. The source material was peripheral blood, sampled before any cancer treatment.

Here the CDR3 DNA reads TGTGCCAGCAGCATAACCCTCTCCGGGCCGGAGCAGTACTTC. Translation: CASSITLSGPEQYF. The chain carries TRBV7-9 and TRBJ2-7; unclear D gene. Germline CDR1 SEHNR, CDR2 FQNEAQ (reference sequence). Deletions cut 5 bases from V and 7 bases from J, with 18 bases between. The CDR3 sequence is 14 residues long.